One T cell receptor beta chain is described in this entry. Seattle participants joined during active infection and were tracked over time. Per the study methods: Amplification from reference gene primers served as the basis for estimated nucleated cell counts. Libraries were prepared by immunoSEQ multiplex PCR; TCRdb keeps only in-frame clonotypes and omits some of them. For V, J and clone size, that table is used; D and trimming come from the DNA. The profile shows 200,000 to 250,000 clones, about nine tenths of them singletons. These data originate in a study of blood T cell repertoires in COVID-19. For the study at large: Acute and convalescent COVID-19 samples came from the United States, Italy and Spain. Nucleic acid was either cDNA or gDNA, and it came from T cells, B-cell-depleted T cells, or PBMCs.

This clonotype originated in a woman younger than 45 with COVID-19, enrolled during active disease. The sequenced sample consisted of peripheral blood.

CDR3 sequence: CSRSRLGQGAGGYTF. The CDR3 coding sequence is TGCAGCAGATCCCGACTAGGACAGGGGGCGGGTGGCTACACCTTC. The chain carries TRBV29-1 and TRBJ1-2, with 11 bases identical to TRBD1. After removal of 8 bases from V and 7 bases from J, the junction contained 15 bases not matched to a gene. The CDR3 is made up of 15 amino acids. Germline values: CDR1 SQVTM, CDR2 ANQGSEA.